This T cell receptor (beta chain) was identified in a study of cytotoxic CD8 clonotypes in ibrutinib-treated CLL (dated by TCRdb to the early 2020s). Notes on the research overall: In this cohort, some 14 patients were treatment-naive and fewer than 13 were relapsed/refractory, while some 18 had unmutated IGHV. Of the 86 participants in the trial, about 26 had longitudinal samples available. Partial responses were observed in 24 patients and complete responses in 2; after a median follow-up of roughly 72 months, remission was maintained in around 14 patients and progression was observed in approximately 12. Every remission and progressive disease sample was obtained while ibrutinib was still being received by the patients. An average of about 250,000 productive templates and 94,082 productive rearrangements was obtained per sample. Cryopreserved peripheral blood mononuclear cells were collected before treatment, at response, and at either disease progression or sustained remission. Samples at response were collected after a median of about twelve months of treatment, with a range of 6 to 36 months. The research as a whole found: Public clonotypes were found to be uncommon and were observed to contract or remain stable during treatment; the increase in clonality was shown to reflect expansion of private clonotypes at ibrutinib response. Sampling times were not matched between patients in sustained remission and patients whose disease was progressing, and lymph node repertoires were not examined. An increase in clonality was observed at ibrutinib response, with clonality remaining stable during sustained remission and falling back toward baseline at progression. At baseline, clonality was higher than in age-matched healthy donors and showed a strong correlation with circulating CD8+ T-cell counts.

A note on this clone: Its antigen is not yet known. No base-level quality is on record; no much larger clone is a single base apart.

Including the terminal cysteine and phenylalanine, the CDR3 comprises 15 residues. Only the CDR3 portion is preserved as DNA: 45 bases, with reading frame beginning at the first base. Germline trimming amounts to 3 bases on V and 8 bases on J, with 9 as the count of junction bases outside the gene matches. CDR1 LNHDA and CDR2 SQIVND are derived from the germline V gene (reference sequence). A MiSeq instrument was used for deep resolution sequencing, which targeted depths ranging from 1 in 1 million up to 1 in 200,000 T cells, with coverage averaging 10x for each clonotype. The immunoSEQ hsTCRB Kit was used to generate the TCR beta libraries. Per the authors' processing: Data were analyzed with ImmunoSEQ Data Assistant and ImmunoSEQ Analyzer, with V, D and J genes assigned per IMGT definitions. Clonality, with values ranging from 0 to 1, was calculated as one minus the normalized Shannon entropy of productive rearrangement frequencies. Only overrepresented clonotypes making up at least 0.05% of each patient's repertoire were included in the public clonotype analysis. About a dozen age-matched healthy donor repertoires from immuneACCESS served as clonality controls. Entries here come from immuneACCESS through TCRdb and include only in-frame sequences with V and J called. Some clones fail to appear in such tables; in the studies checked, an unresolved V gene covers under half of the shortfall, and the cause of the remainder is unknown. V and J calls and clone size are as listed in that table; D and trimming were resolved from the DNA. In all, the sample holds about 300,000 clones, and more than 70% of those were seen once. Approximately 5.6% of the sample is taken by the ten largest.

According to the study, the label for this sample's time point signals: progressive disease on ibrutinib. For TCR beta library preparation, roughly 2 micrograms of genomic DNA were extracted from the cryopreserved PBMCs. Longitudinal blood samples from CLL patients on ibrutinib monotherapy underwent high-throughput TCR beta sequencing. The patients were enrolled in a single-center, open-label phase 2 trial of ibrutinib monotherapy. The chain is encoded by TRBV19 joined to TRBJ2-3, and TRBD1 matches 9 of the central bases. Sequenced material: PBMCs, taken at disease progression, from a patient treated with ibrutinib. This sequence was found in a human donor with chronic lymphocytic leukemia. The sequenced DNA is TGTGCCAGTAGTATTTGGACAGGGGTCGAGTTTACGCAGTATTTT. Its amino acids are CASSIWTGVEFTQYF.